This TCR beta chain is from a study of identical twins. Study-level results: Researchers reported weaker excess twin sharing in beta out-of-frame sequences. There is a chance that invariant MAIT and iNKT cells partially muddied zero-insertion analyses. Among out-of-frame alpha sequences shared by twins, low generation probability occurred in excess.

For this clonotype: The antigen is unknown.

Each CDR3 protein is one row after TCRdb ran MiXCR on the 5' RACE reads. The sample has 300,000 to 400,000 distinct CDR3 sequences; about 12% are singletons. This same sample was also part of a study on yellow fever vaccine responses in identical twins.

The source material was CD8+ T cells sorted from blood. The clonotype was recovered from a woman aged 18-29 years in good health.

DNA of the CDR3: TGTGCCAGCAGCAGACAGGGGGGCTCCTACAATGAGCAGTTCTTC. Protein product: CASSRQGGSYNEQFF. The genes are TRBV7-9 and TRBJ2-1; 9 nucleotides align to TRBD1. Germline V lookup: CDR1 SEHNR, CDR2 FQNEAQ (reference sequence). V shed 5 bases, J shed 0 bases, and the junction held 2 bases outside the gene matches. The CDR3 contains 15 residues.